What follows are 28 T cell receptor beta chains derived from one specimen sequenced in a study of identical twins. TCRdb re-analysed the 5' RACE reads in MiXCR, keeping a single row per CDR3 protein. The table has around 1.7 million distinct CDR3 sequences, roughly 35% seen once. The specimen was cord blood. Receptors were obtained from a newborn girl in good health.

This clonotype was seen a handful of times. CDR3 protein: CASMPQGANYGYTF. CDR3 nucleotides: TGTGCCAGCATGCCCCAGGGGGCTAACTATGGCTACACCTTC. The genes are TRBV6-6 and TRBJ1-2, with 7 positions matching TRBD1. CDR1 and CDR2 from the germline V gene are MNHNY and SVGAGI (reference sequence). Germline trimming cut 7 bases from V and 0 bases from J; bases unmatched to any gene: 5. The CDR3 has 14 residues.

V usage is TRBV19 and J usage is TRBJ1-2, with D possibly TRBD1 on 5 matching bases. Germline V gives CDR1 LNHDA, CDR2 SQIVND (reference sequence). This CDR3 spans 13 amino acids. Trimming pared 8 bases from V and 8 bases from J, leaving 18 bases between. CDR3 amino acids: CASERGNPRGYTF. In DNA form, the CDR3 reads TGTGCCAGTGAGAGGGGCAATCCTCGAGGCTACACCTTC.

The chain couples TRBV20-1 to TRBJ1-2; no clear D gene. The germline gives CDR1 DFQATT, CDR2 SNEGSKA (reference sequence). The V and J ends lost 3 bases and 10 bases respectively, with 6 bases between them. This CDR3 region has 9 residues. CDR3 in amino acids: CSASGDYTF. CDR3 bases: TGCAGTGCTAGTGGGGACTACACCTTC.

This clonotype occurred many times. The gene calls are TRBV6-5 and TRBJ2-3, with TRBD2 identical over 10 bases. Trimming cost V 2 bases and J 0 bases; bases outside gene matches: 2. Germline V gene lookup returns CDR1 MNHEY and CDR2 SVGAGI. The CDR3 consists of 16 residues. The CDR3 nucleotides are TGTGCCAGCAGTTACGATAGCGGGAGGAGCACAGATACGCAGTATTTT. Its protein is CASSYDSGRSTDTQYF.

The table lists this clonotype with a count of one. The CDR3 bases are TGTGCCAGCAGCTCCTGGACAGGGCCGGACATTCAGTACTTC. This encodes CASSSWTGPDIQYF. V is TRBV5-6 and J is TRBJ2-5; TRBD1 matches at 8 bases. The DNA end favors TRBJ2-4, so the J call may be wrong. This CDR3 has 14 amino acids. The germline V gene encodes CDR1 SGHDT and CDR2 YYEEEE.

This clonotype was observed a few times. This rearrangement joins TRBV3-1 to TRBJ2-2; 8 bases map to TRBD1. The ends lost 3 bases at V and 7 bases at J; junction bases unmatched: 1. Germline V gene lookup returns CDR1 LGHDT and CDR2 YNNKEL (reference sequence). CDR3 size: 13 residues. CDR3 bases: TGTGCCAGCAGCCAGACAGGGGACGGGGAGCTGTTTTTT. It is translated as CASSQTGDGELFF.

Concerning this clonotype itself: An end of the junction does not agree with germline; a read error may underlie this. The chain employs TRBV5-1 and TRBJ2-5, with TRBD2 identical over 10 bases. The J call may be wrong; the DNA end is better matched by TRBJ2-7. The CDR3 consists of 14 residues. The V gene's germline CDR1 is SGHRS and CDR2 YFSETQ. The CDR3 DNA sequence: TGCGCCACCAGCTTGAGGCCTAGCGGGGGCGAGCAGTACTTC. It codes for CATSLRPSGGEQYF.

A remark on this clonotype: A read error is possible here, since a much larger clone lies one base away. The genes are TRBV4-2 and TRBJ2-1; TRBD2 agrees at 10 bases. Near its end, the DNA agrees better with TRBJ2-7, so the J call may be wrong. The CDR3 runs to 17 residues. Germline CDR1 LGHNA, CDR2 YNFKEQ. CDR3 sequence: CASSQRTSGASYNEQYF. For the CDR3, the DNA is TGTGCCAGCAGCCAGAGGACTAGCGGAGCCTCCTACAATGAGCAGTACTTC.

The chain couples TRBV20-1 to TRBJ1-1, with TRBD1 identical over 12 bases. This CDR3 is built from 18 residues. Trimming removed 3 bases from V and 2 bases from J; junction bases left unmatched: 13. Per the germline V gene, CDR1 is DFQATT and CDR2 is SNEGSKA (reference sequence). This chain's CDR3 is CSASWGTGGFKSNTEAFF. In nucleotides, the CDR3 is TGCAGTGCTAGCTGGGGGACAGGGGGCTTTAAAAGTAACACTGAAGCTTTCTTT.

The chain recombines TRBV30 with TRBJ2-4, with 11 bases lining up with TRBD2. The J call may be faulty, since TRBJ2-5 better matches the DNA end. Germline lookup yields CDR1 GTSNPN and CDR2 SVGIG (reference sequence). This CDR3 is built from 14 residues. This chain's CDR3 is CAWMTSGKEETQYF. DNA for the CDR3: TGTGCCTGGATGACTAGCGGGAAAGAAGAGACCCAGTACTTC.

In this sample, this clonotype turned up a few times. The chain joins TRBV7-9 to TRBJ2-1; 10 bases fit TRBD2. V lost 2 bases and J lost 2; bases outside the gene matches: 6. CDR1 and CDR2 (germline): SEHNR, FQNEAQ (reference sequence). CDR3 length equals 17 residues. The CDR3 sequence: CASSLKVSGRAYNEQFF. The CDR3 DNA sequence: TGTGCCAGCAGCTTAAAAGTAAGCGGGAGGGCCTACAATGAGCAGTTCTTC. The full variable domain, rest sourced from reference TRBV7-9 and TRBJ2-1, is DTGVSQNPRHKITKRGQNVTFRCDPISEHNRLYWYRQTLGQGPEFLTYFQNEAQLEKSRLLSDRFSAERPKGSFSTLEIQRTEQGDSAMYLCASSLKVSGRAYNEQFFGPGTRLTVL.

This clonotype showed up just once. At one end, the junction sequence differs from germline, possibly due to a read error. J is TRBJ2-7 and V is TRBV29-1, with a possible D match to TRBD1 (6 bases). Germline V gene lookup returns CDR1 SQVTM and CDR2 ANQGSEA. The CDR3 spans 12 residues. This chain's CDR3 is CGVEGQSYEQYF. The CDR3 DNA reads TGCGGCGTTGAAGGACAGTCCTACGAGCAGTACTTC.

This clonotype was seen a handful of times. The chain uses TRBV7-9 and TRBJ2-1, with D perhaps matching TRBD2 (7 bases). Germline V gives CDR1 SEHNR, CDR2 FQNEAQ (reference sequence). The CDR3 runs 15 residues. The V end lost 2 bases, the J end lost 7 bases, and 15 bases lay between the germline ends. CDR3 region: CASSLRGTIRNEQFF. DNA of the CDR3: TGTGCCAGCAGCTTAAGGGGGACTATTAGAAATGAGCAGTTCTTC.

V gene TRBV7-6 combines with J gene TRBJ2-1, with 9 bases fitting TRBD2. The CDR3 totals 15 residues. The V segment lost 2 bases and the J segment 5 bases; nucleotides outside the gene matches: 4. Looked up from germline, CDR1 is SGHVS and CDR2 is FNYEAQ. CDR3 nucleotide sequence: TGTGCCAGCAGCTTAAGTCGACTAGCGGACAATGAGCAGTTCTTC. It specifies CASSLSRLADNEQFF.

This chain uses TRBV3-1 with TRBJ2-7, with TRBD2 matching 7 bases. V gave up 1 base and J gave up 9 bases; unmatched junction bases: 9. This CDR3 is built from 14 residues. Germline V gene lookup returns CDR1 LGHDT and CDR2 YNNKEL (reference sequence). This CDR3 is CASSQGRERGGQYF. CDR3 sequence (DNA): TGTGCCAGCAGCCAAGGGCGGGAGAGAGGAGGGCAGTACTTC.

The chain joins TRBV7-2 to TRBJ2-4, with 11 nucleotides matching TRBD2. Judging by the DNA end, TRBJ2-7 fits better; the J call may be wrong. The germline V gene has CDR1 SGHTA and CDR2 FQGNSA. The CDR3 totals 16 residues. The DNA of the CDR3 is TGTGCCAGCAGCCCCCCGGGACTAGCGGCATTATACGAGCAGTACTTC. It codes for CASSPPGLAALYEQYF.

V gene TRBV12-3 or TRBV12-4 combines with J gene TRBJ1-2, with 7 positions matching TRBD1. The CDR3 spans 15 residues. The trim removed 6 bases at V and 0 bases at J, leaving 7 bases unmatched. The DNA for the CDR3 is TGTGCCAGCAGACCAGAGACAGGGTCTAACTATGGCTACACCTTC. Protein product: CASRPETGSNYGYTF.

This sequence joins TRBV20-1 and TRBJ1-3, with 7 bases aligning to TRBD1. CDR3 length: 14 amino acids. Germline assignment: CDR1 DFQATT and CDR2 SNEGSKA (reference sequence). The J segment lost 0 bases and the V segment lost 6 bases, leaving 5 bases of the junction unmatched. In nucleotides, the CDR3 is TGCAGTGCCGGGGACAGTTTCTCTGGAAACACCATATATTTT. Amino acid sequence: CSAGDSFSGNTIYF.

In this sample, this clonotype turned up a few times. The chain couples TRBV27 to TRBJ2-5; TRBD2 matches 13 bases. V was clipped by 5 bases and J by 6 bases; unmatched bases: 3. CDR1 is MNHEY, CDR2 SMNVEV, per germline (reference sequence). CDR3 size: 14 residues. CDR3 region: CASSGGLAGKTQYF. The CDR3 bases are TGTGCCAGCAGTGGGGGACTAGCGGGAAAGACCCAGTACTTC.

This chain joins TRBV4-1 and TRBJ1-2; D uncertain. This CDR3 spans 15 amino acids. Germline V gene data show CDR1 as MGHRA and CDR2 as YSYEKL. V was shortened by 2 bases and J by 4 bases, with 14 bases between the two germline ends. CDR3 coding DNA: TGCGCCAGCAGCCAACGCCGGGGTTTGGTCTATGGCTACACCTTC. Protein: CASSQRRGLVYGYTF.

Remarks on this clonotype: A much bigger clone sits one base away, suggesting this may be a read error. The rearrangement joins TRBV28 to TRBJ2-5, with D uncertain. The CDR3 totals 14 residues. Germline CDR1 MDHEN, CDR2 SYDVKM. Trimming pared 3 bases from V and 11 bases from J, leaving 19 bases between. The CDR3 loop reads CASSFEVVRNEQYF. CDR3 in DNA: TGTGCCAGCAGTTTCGAGGTAGTGCGGAATGAGCAGTACTTC.

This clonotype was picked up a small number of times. The CDR3 DNA is TGTGCCAGCCGGTCAGGGGTTTTAGCCAAAAACATTCAGTACTTC. Amino acids: CASRSGVLAKNIQYF. The rearrangement uses TRBV27 and TRBJ2-4; perhaps TRBD1 as D (6 bases). Trimming removed 8 bases from V and 0 bases from J, with 14 bases in between. The CDR3 covers 15 residues. CDR1 is MNHEY, CDR2 SMNVEV, per germline (reference sequence).

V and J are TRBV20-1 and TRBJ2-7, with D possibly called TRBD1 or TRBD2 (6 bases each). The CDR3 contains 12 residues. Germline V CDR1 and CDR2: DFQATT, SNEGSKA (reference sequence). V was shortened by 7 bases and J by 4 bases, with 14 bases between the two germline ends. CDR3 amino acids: CSVGGRRYEQYF. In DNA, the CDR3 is TGCAGTGTAGGGGGGCGCAGGTACGAGCAGTACTTC.

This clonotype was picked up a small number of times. This chain's CDR3 is CSVSGTAEWTQYF. For the CDR3, the DNA is TGCAGTGTTTCCGGGACAGCCGAATGGACCCAGTACTTC. The genes are TRBV20-1 and TRBJ2-5; 7 nucleotides agree with TRBD1. CDR3 length equals 13 residues. Germline CDR1 and CDR2: DFQATT and SNEGSKA (reference sequence). V trimming: 7 bases; J trimming: 7 bases; junction bases outside the gene matches: 12.

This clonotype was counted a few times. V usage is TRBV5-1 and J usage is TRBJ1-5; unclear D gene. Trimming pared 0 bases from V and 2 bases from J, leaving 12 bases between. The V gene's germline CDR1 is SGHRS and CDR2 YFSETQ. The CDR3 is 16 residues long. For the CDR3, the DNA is TGCGCCAGCAGCTTGGTAGGGATTGGGGGCAATCAGCCCCAGCATTTT. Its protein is CASSLVGIGGNQPQHF.

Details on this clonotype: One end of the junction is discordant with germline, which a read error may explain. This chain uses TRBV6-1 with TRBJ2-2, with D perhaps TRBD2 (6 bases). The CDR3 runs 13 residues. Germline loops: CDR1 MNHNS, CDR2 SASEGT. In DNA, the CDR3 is TGTGCCTGCAGCGAACGGGAGCACGGGGAGCTGTTTTTT. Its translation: CACSEREHGELFF.

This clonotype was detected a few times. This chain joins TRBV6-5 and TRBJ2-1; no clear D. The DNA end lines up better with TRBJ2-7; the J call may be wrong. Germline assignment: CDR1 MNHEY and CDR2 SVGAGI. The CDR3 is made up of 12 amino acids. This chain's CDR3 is CASSSMAHEQYF. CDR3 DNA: TGTGCCAGCAGCTCAATGGCCCATGAGCAGTACTTC.

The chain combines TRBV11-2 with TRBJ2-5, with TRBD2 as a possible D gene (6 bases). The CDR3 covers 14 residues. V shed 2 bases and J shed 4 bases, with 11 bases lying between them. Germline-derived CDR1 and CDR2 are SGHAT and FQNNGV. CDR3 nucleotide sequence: TGTGCCAGCAGCTTACGAGCGGGCCCAGAGACCCAGTACTTC. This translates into CASSLRAGPETQYF. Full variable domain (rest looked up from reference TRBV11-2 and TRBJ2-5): EAGVAQSPRYKIIEKRQSVAFWCNPISGHATLYWYQQILGQGPKLLIQFQNNGVVDDSQLPKDRFSAERLKGVDSTLKIQPAKLEDSAVYLCASSLRAGPETQYFGPGTRLLVL.